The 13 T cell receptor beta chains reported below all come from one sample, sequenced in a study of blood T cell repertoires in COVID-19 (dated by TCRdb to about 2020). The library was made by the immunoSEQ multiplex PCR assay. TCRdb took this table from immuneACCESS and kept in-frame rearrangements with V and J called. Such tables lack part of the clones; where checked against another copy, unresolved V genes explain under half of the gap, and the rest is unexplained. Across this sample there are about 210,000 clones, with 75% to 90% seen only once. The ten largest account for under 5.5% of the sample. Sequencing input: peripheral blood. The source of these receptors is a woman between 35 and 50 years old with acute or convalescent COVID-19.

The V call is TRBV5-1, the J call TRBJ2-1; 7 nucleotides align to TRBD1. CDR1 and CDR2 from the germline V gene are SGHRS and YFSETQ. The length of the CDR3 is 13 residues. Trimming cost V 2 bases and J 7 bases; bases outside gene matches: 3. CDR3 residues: CASSFDRANEQFF. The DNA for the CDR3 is TGCGCCAGCAGCTTTGACAGGGCAAATGAGCAGTTCTTC.

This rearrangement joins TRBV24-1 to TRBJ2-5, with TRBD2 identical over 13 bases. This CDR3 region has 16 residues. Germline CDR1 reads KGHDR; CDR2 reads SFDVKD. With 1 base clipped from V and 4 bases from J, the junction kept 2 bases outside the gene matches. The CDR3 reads CATSDLGLAGAETQYF. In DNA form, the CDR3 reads TGTGCCACCAGTGATTTAGGACTAGCGGGGGCAGAGACCCAGTACTTC.

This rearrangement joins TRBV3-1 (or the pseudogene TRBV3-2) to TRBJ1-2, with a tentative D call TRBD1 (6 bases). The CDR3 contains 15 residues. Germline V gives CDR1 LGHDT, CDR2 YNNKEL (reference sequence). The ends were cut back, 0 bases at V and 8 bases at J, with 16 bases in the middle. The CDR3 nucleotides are TGTGCCAGCAGCCAAGACGGTAGGGCAGGGGTAGGCTACACCTTC. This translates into CASSQDGRAGVGYTF.

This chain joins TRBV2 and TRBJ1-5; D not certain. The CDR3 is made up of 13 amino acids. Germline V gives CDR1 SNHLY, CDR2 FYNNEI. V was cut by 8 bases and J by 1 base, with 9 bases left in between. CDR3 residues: CASRGLSNQPQHF. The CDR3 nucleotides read TGTGCCAGCCGGGGTTTAAGCAATCAGCCCCAGCATTTT. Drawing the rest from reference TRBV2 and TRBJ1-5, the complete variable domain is EPEVTQTPSHQVTQMGQEVILRCVPISNHLYFYWYRQILGQKVEFLVSFYNNEISEKSEIFDDQFSVERPDGSNFTLKIRSTKLEDSAMYFCASRGLSNQPQHFGDGTRLSIL.

The CDR3 protein is CSASKQGPAGDEQFF. The CDR3 region has the DNA TGCAGTGCTAGTAAACAGGGCCCCGCTGGGGATGAGCAGTTCTTC. The chain uses TRBV20-1 and TRBJ2-1; weak D call: TRBD1 (6 bases). The CDR3 covers 15 residues. CDR1 DFQATT and CDR2 SNEGSKA come from the germline V gene (reference sequence). V was shortened by 3 bases and J by 8 bases, with 20 bases between the two germline ends.

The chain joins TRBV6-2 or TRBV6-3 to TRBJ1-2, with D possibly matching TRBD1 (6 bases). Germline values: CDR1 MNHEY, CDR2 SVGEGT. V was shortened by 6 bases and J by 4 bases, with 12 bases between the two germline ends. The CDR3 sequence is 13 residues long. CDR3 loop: CASSPGHFYGYTF. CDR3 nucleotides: TGTGCCAGCAGCCCGGGACACTTCTATGGCTACACCTTC.

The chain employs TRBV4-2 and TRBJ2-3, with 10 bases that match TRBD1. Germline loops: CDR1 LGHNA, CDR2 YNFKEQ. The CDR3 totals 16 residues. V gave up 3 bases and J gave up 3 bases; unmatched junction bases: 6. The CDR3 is CASSQGPGQGTDTQYF. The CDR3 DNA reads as TGTGCCAGCAGCCAGGGACCGGGACAGGGGACAGATACGCAGTATTTT.

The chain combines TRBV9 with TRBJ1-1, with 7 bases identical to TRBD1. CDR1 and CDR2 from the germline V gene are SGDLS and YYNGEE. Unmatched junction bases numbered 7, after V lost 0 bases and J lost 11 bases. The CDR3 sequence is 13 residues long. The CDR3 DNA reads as TGTGCCAGCAGCGTAGAAGAGGGGGCACGGGCTTTCTTT. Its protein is CASSVEEGARAFF. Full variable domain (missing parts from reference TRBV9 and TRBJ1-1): DSGVTQTPKHLITATGQRVTLRCSPRSGDLSVYWYQQSLDQGLQFLIQYYNGEERAKGNILERFSAQQFPDLHSELNLSSLELGDSALYFCASSVEEGARAFFGQGTRLTVV.

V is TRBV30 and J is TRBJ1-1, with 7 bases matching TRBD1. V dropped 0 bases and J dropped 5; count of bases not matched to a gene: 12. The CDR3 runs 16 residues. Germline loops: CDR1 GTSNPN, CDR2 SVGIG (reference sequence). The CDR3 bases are TGTGCCTGGAGTGTAAATTTTTTGAGGGGGCGGACTGAAGCTTTCTTT. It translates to CAWSVNFLRGRTEAFF. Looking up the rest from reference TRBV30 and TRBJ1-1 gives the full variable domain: SQTIHQWPATLVQPVGSPLSLECTVEGTSNPNLYWYRQAAGRGLQLLFYSVGIGQISSEVPQNLSASRPQDRQFILSSKKLLLSDSGFYLCAWSVNFLRGRTEAFFGQGTRLTVV.

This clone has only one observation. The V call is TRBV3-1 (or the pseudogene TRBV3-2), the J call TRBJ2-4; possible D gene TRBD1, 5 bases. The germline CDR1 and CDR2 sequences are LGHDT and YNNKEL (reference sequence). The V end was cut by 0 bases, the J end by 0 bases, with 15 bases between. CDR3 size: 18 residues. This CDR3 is CASSQDLTAGLAKNIQYF. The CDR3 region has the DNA TGTGCCAGCAGCCAAGATTTGACAGCCGGGCTAGCCAAAAACATTCAGTACTTC.

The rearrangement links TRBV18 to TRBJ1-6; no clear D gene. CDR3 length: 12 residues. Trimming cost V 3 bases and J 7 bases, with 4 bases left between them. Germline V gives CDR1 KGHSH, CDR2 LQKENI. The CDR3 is CASSPVNSPLHF. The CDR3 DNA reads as TGTGCCAGCTCACCCGTGAATTCACCCCTCCACTTT.

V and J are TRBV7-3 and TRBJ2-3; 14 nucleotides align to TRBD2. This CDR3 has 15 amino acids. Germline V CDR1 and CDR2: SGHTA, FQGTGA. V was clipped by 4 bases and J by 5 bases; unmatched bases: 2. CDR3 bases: TGTGCCAGCAGCTCCGGGACTAGCGGGGGAGATACGCAGTATTTT. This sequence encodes CASSSGTSGGDTQYF. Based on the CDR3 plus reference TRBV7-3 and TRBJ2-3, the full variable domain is GAGVSQTPSNKVTEKGKYVELRCDPISGHTALYWYRQSLGQGPEFLIYFQGTGAADDSGLPNDRFFAVRPEGSVSTLKIQRTERGDSAVYLCASSSGTSGGDTQYFGPGTRLTVL.

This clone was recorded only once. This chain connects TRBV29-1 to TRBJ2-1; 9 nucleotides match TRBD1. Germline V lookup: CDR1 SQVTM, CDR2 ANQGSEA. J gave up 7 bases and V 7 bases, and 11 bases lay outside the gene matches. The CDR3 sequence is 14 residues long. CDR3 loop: CSALGTGIGNEQFF. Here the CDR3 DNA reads TGCAGCGCTCTTGGGACAGGGATAGGGAATGAGCAGTTCTTC.